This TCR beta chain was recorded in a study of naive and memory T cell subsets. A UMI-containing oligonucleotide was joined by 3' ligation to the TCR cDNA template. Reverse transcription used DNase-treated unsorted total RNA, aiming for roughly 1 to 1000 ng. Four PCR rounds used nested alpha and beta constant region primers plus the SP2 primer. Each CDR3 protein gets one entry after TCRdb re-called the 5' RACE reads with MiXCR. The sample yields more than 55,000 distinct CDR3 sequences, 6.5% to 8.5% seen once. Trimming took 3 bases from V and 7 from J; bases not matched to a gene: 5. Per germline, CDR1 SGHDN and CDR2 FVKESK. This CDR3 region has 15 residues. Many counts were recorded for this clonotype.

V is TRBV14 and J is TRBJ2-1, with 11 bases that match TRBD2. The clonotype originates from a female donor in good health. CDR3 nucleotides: TGTGCCAGCAGCCAGGAACGACTAGCGGGGAATGAGCAGTTCTTC. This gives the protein CASSQERLAGNEQFF.